A single sample gave rise to the 25 T cell receptor beta chains below, sequenced in a study of spatial heterogeneity in lung cancer. Time point described: sample taken at primary tumor resection. A single record per CDR3 protein comes from TCRdb applying MiXCR to the 5' RACE reads. The sample lists some 40,000 distinct CDR3 sequences, approximately 3.1% occurring once. Here the sequenced sample was normal lung tissue next to the tumor, taken at surgery. These receptors were taken from a male donor with early-stage non-small cell lung cancer.

This clonotype was counted at least ten times. This chain connects TRBV20-1 to TRBJ1-5, with D unresolved. The CDR3 extends over 13 amino acids. Germline CDR1 is DFQATT and CDR2 is SNEGSKA (reference sequence). The germline V and J ends were trimmed by 2 bases and 7 bases, with 12 bases remaining between them. CDR3 sequence: CSARSQDGQPQHF. The CDR3 DNA follows: TGCAGTGCTAGATCTCAGGACGGGCAGCCCCAGCATTTT.

This clonotype showed up many times. The chain links TRBV28 to TRBJ2-5; D gene uncertain. This CDR3 contains 13 residues. Germline values: CDR1 MDHEN, CDR2 SYDVKM. Trimming removed 6 bases from V and 3 bases from J, with 11 bases in between. Here the CDR3 DNA reads TGTGCCAGCAGGAGGACCAGAGAAGAGACCCAGTACTTC. This gives the protein CASRRTREETQYF. The complete variable domain, with remaining parts taken from reference TRBV28 and TRBJ2-5, reads DVKVTQSSRYLVKRTGEKVFLECVQDMDHENMFWYRQDPGLGLRLIYFSYDVKMKEKGDIPEGYSVSREKKERFSLILESASTNQTSMYLCASRRTREETQYFGPGTRLLVL.

This clonotype was picked up many times. CDR3 region: CSARTRVGGELFF. The DNA for the CDR3 is TGCAGTGCTAGAACCCGGGTTGGCGGGGAGCTGTTTTTT. The chain has TRBV20-1 and TRBJ2-2, with D unresolved. CDR3 size: 13 residues. Germline V gene lookup returns CDR1 DFQATT and CDR2 SNEGSKA (reference sequence). V lost 2 bases, J lost 7 bases, and 11 bases lay in between.

The V call is TRBV7-2, the J call TRBJ2-2; no definite D call. With 5 bases removed from V and 3 bases from J, the gap between germline ends came to 7 bases. The V gene's germline CDR1 is SGHTA and CDR2 FQGNSA. The CDR3 covers 13 residues. CDR3: CASSLMYTGELFF. CDR3 nucleotide sequence: TGTGCCAGCAGCCTCATGTACACCGGGGAGCTGTTTTTT.

This clonotype was recorded many times. The genes are TRBV29-1 and TRBJ1-2; possibly TRBD1 for D (6 bases). V dropped 2 bases and J dropped 4 bases, with 11 bases sitting between them. The CDR3 length is 13 residues. Germline V gene sequence: CDR1 SQVTM, CDR2 ANQGSEA. The CDR3 region has the DNA TGCAGCGTTGAACGACAGGAGCGCTATGGCTACACCTTC. Translation gives CSVERQERYGYTF.

This clonotype was recorded at least ten times. The V and J genes are TRBV5-5 and TRBJ2-3; no clear D. CDR1 and CDR2 from the germline V gene are SGHKS and YYEKEE (reference sequence). The CDR3 is made up of 12 amino acids. Trimming stripped 5 bases from V and 2 bases from J, with 6 bases between. The CDR3: CASRTDTDTQYF. CDR3 DNA: TGTGCCAGCAGAACCGACACAGATACGCAGTATTTT.

This clonotype was recorded at least ten times. CDR3 sequence (DNA): TGTGCCAGCAGTTCTTTATACGAGCAGTACTTC. It encodes CASSSLYEQYF. The V gene is TRBV11-2, the J gene TRBJ2-7; D is ambiguous. CDR3 length equals 11 residues. V lost 6 bases to trimming and J lost 4 bases, with 7 bases between them. Germline CDR1 is SGHAT and CDR2 is FQNNGV.

In its sample, this clonotype was seen a few times. This rearrangement joins TRBV10-2 to TRBJ2-4; a possible D gene is TRBD2 (6 bases). This CDR3 region has 13 residues. Trimming stripped 6 bases from V and 5 bases from J, with 11 bases between. Germline CDR1 reads WSHSY; CDR2 reads SAAADI. The CDR3 spells CASSASVQNIQYF. CDR3 in DNA: TGCGCCAGCAGCGCTAGCGTACAAAACATTCAGTACTTC.

This clonotype was counted at least ten times. The V gene is TRBV27, the J gene TRBJ1-5; 9 nucleotides line up with TRBD1. V trimming: 5 bases; J trimming: 6 bases; junction bases outside the gene matches: 8. The CDR3 extends over 15 amino acids. Per germline, CDR1 MNHEY and CDR2 SMNVEV (reference sequence). The CDR3 loop reads CASSPGTGFGQPQHF. In DNA, the CDR3 is TGTGCCAGCAGTCCGGGGACAGGGTTCGGTCAGCCCCAGCATTTT.

About this clonotype: This may be a read error: a much more frequent sequence differs by one nucleotide. V usage is TRBV12-3 or TRBV12-4 and J usage is TRBJ2-7; TRBD1 or TRBD2 may be the D gene (6 bases each). Trimming left V 6 bases short and J 8 bases short, with 14 bases between. The CDR3 runs 12 residues. The CDR3 spells CASSPGAAKQYF. In DNA form, the CDR3 reads TGTGCCAGCAGCCCGGGGGCAGCCAAGCAGTACTTC.

This chain links TRBV20-1 with TRBJ1-5, with 9 bases fitting TRBD1. This CDR3 has 16 amino acids. Unmatched junction bases numbered 6, after V lost 1 base and J lost 2 bases. Germline CDR1 reads DFQATT; CDR2 reads SNEGSKA (reference sequence). The CDR3 protein is CSARGDRVRGNQPQHF. The CDR3 nucleotides are TGCAGTGCTAGAGGGGACAGGGTCCGGGGCAATCAGCCCCAGCATTTT.

V usage is TRBV7-9 and J usage is TRBJ2-3, with TRBD2 matching over 13 bases. Germline V gene sequence: CDR1 SEHNR, CDR2 FQNEAQ (reference sequence). The ends lost 5 bases at V and 6 bases at J; junction bases unmatched: 8. The CDR3 runs to 16 residues. The CDR3 sequence is CASSPRTSGGADTQYF. The CDR3 region has the DNA TGTGCCAGCAGCCCCCGGACTAGCGGGGGCGCGGATACGCAGTATTTT.

This clonotype was observed many times. This rearrangement joins TRBV20-1 to TRBJ2-2; TRBD2 matches at 8 bases. V trimming: 3 bases; J trimming: 5 bases; junction bases outside the gene matches: 11. Germline V gene data show CDR1 as DFQATT and CDR2 as SNEGSKA (reference sequence). There are 16 residues in the CDR3. CDR3 sequence: CSASGSGTLGTGELFF. CDR3 DNA: TGCAGTGCTAGCGGTAGCGGGACCCTGGGGACCGGGGAGCTGTTTTTT.

This clonotype was seen only a few times. This could be a read error, since a much larger clone is one nucleotide away. The rearrangement joins TRBV6-6 to TRBJ1-5; D remains ambiguous. Germline V gives CDR1 MNHNY, CDR2 SVGAGI (reference sequence). V was shortened by 6 bases and J by 2 bases, with 11 bases between the two germline ends. This CDR3 comprises 14 residues. The CDR3 DNA is TGTGCCAGCAGAGTAGTCGGGCGCAATCAGCCCCAGCATTTT. It specifies CASRVVGRNQPQHF.

This clonotype was counted at least ten times. The rearrangement joins TRBV24-1 to TRBJ2-5, with 8 bases fitting TRBD1. Unmatched junction bases numbered 8, after V lost 4 bases and J lost 5 bases. Germline loops: CDR1 KGHDR, CDR2 SFDVKD. The CDR3 consists of 15 residues. In DNA, the CDR3 is TGTGCCACCAGTGAAATCGGACAGGGCGGGGAGACCCAGTACTTC. It yields the protein CATSEIGQGGETQYF.

This clonotype was detected a few times. This chain links TRBV2 with TRBJ2-7; D uncertain. This CDR3 comprises 12 residues. Per the germline V gene, CDR1 is SNHLY and CDR2 is FYNNEI. V was trimmed by 8 bases and J by 2 bases, leaving 10 bases between them. CDR3 nucleotides: TGTGCCAGCGCCTTTTCTCCCTACGAGCAGTACTTC. Amino acids: CASAFSPYEQYF.

The chain recombines TRBV12-3 or TRBV12-4 with TRBJ2-7, with 9 bases lining up with TRBD2. The CDR3 sequence is 14 residues long. J was trimmed by 1 base and V by 6 bases; bases with no gene match: 4. The CDR3 DNA is TGTGCCAGCAGCTCCAGCGGGGGGTCCTACGAGCAGTACTTC. Its translation: CASSSSGGSYEQYF.

This clonotype showed up many times. The rearrangement joins TRBV2 to TRBJ1-4; D is unclear. Trimming pared 8 bases from V and 0 bases from J, leaving 7 bases between. Germline lookup yields CDR1 SNHLY and CDR2 FYNNEI. The CDR3 sequence is 13 residues long. This CDR3 is CASLGTTNEKLFF. Here the CDR3 DNA reads TGTGCCAGCCTAGGAACAACTAATGAAAAACTGTTTTTT.

This clonotype was found many times. The chain joins TRBV28 to TRBJ1-2; D may be TRBD1 (6 bases). Germline values: CDR1 MDHEN, CDR2 SYDVKM. The CDR3 contains 16 residues. V lost 2 bases and J lost 4, with 17 bases in between. CDR3 in DNA: TGTGCCAGCAGTTTAGACAGGCAGGGTTACGGCTATGGCTACACCTTC. Protein sequence: CASSLDRQGYGYGYTF.

This clonotype was seen repeatedly, ten times or more. The chain employs TRBV29-1 and TRBJ1-2; D perhaps matches TRBD1 (5 bases). This CDR3 spans 12 amino acids. Looked up from germline, CDR1 is SQVTM and CDR2 is ANQGSEA. Trimming left V 5 bases short and J 1 base short, with 8 bases between. The CDR3 is CSVRDDNYGYTF. In DNA form, the CDR3 reads TGCAGCGTTAGGGACGATAACTATGGCTACACCTTC.

This clonotype was detected only a few times. The rearrangement links TRBV25-1 to TRBJ1-3; no definite D call. Per germline, CDR1 MGHDK and CDR2 SYGVNS. The CDR3 totals 12 residues. V lost 8 bases to trimming and J lost 4 bases, with 9 bases between them. CDR3 DNA sequence: TGTGCCAGCGGGTTCTCGGGAAACACCATATATTTT. It encodes CASGFSGNTIYF.

There are many counts of this clonotype. The chain recombines TRBV12-3 or TRBV12-4 with TRBJ2-7; the D is unclear. This CDR3 is 16 amino acids long. The V end was cut by 5 bases, the J end by 0 bases, with 17 bases between. The CDR3 DNA is TGTGCCAGCAGTCTCCTAGGCCAGGACCTCTCCTACGAGCAGTACTTC. Protein: CASSLLGQDLSYEQYF.

This clonotype was picked up many times. The chain couples TRBV20-1 to TRBJ2-1; D may be TRBD1 or TRBD2 (5 bases each). Deletions cut 3 bases from V and 5 bases from J, with 23 bases between. Germline V gene sequence: CDR1 DFQATT, CDR2 SNEGSKA (reference sequence). The CDR3 is 17 amino acids. CDR3 nucleotides: TGCAGTGCTAGTATGTCGGGATATGGGGCCTACGACAATGAGCAGTTCTTC. The encoded protein is CSASMSGYGAYDNEQFF.

This clonotype has ten or more counts. This chain joins TRBV7-3 and TRBJ1-2, with TRBD1 matching 7 bases. J was trimmed by 4 bases and V by 3 bases; bases with no gene match: 5. Germline V gene lookup returns CDR1 SGHTA and CDR2 FQGTGA. This CDR3 is built from 14 residues. The CDR3 DNA reads TGTGCCAGCAGCTTGCAGGGGGGAGGCTATGGCTACACCTTC. Translating it yields CASSLQGGGYGYTF. The full variable domain, with the rest looked up from reference TRBV7-3 and TRBJ1-2, is GAGVSQTPSNKVTEKGKYVELRCDPISGHTALYWYRQSLGQGPEFLIYFQGTGAADDSGLPNDRFFAVRPEGSVSTLKIQRTERGDSAVYLCASSLQGGGYGYTFGSGTRLTVV.

In its sample, this clonotype was seen many times. The rearrangement uses TRBV18 and TRBJ2-5, with D uncertain. CDR3 length: 12 residues. Germline V lookup: CDR1 KGHSH, CDR2 LQKENI. Trimming pared 5 bases from V and 1 base from J, leaving 5 bases between. The CDR3 sequence is CASSSSQETQYF. Here the CDR3 DNA reads TGTGCCAGCTCATCAAGCCAAGAGACCCAGTACTTC.